These 8 T cell receptor beta chains were all obtained from the same sample, sequenced in a study of T cell repertoires in cytomegalovirus infection. TCRdb redid the calling of the reads with MiXCR, one entry per CDR3 protein. This sample has roughly 760,000 distinct CDR3 sequences, with 35% to 45% found just once. Sequencing was done on a sample of PBMCs. These receptors all come from a human donor in good health (CMV status not recorded). Some clones in this sample may be carry-over from other donors' samples.

This sequence joins TRBV6-6 and TRBJ2-4; 7 bases are shared with TRBD2. V gave up 0 bases and J gave up 15 bases; unmatched junction bases: 14. The germline V gene has CDR1 MNHNY and CDR2 SVGAGI (reference sequence). This CDR3 contains 15 residues. CDR3: CASSYSGGRALRAYF. The CDR3 region has the DNA TGTGCCAGCAGTTACTCTGGGGGGAGGGCCTTGAGGGCGTACTTC.

The gene calls are TRBV4-1 and TRBJ1-6; weak D call: TRBD1 (5 bases). Germline V gene data show CDR1 as MGHRA and CDR2 as YSYEKL. The CDR3 has 17 residues. Deletions cut 3 bases from V and 3 bases from J, with 15 bases between. The CDR3 is CASSQRGSGGYNSPLHF. CDR3 coding DNA: TGCGCCAGCAGCCAGAGGGGCTCTGGGGGCTATAATTCACCCCTCCACTTT.

This clonotype was observed many times. CDR3 in amino acids: CASSLKPGMALREQYF. CDR3 DNA sequence: TGTGCCAGCAGCTTAAAGCCAGGGATGGCCCTCCGCGAGCAGTACTTC. The gene calls are TRBV7-2 and TRBJ2-7, with D tentatively TRBD1 (5 bases). This CDR3 spans 16 amino acids. Trimming removed 2 bases at V and 6 bases at J, with 20 bases between. Per germline, CDR1 SGHTA and CDR2 FQGNSA. Full variable domain (outside the CDR3, taken from reference TRBV7-2 and TRBJ2-7): GAGVSQSPSNKVTEKGKDVELRCDPISGHTALYWYRQSLGQGLEFLIYFQGNSAPDKSGLPSDRFSAERTGGSVSTLTIQRTQQEDSAVYLCASSLKPGMALREQYFGPGTRLTVT.

This clonotype was observed a handful of times. This chain uses TRBV12-3 or TRBV12-4 with TRBJ2-1; 7 positions agree with TRBD2. The CDR3 covers 14 residues. J gave up 9 bases and V 8 bases, and 13 bases lay outside the gene matches. Here the CDR3 reads CASWLGSGVSEQFF. In DNA, the CDR3 is TGTGCCAGCTGGCTGGGCAGCGGGGTTAGTGAGCAGTTCTTC.

The chain couples TRBV7-6 to TRBJ1-2, with a weak D call TRBD1 (6 bases). V dropped 5 bases and J dropped 1 base, with 11 bases sitting between them. In germline, CDR1 is SGHVS, CDR2 FNYEAQ. The length of the CDR3 is 14 residues. The CDR3: CASSRGDRNYGYTF. The CDR3 bases are TGTGCCAGCAGCAGGGGGGACCGTAACTATGGCTACACCTTC.

The V and J genes are TRBV29-1 and TRBJ2-7, with a weak D call TRBD2 (6 bases). The germline V gene has CDR1 SQVTM and CDR2 ANQGSEA. Between the trimmed V and J ends, which lost 4 bases and 2 bases, there was a span of 9 bases. CDR3 length: 12 residues. In nucleotides, the CDR3 is TGCAGCGTTGTTCGGGGGACCTACGAGCAGTACTTC. Amino acids: CSVVRGTYEQYF.

This clonotype was counted between two and nine times. The V gene is TRBV4-2, the J gene TRBJ1-6; D ambiguous. Germline loops: CDR1 LGHNA, CDR2 YNFKEQ. The ends were cut back, 0 bases at V and 8 bases at J, with 8 bases in the middle. The CDR3 is 14 residues long. CDR3 coding DNA: TGTGCCAGCAGCCAAGAGGGCGTACATTCACCCCTCCACTTT. As protein: CASSQEGVHSPLHF.

This clonotype occurred many times. The V gene is TRBV7-9, the J gene TRBJ1-2; the D is unclear. Germline V lookup: CDR1 SEHNR, CDR2 FQNEAQ (reference sequence). The CDR3 extends over 13 amino acids. V lost 1 base to trimming and J lost 4 bases, with 7 bases between them. The CDR3 protein is CASSLDSLYGYTF. The CDR3 DNA sequence: TGTGCCAGCAGCTTAGACAGTCTCTATGGCTACACCTTC. The whole variable domain, remainder taken from reference TRBV7-9 and TRBJ1-2, is DTGVSQNPRHKITKRGQNVTFRCDPISEHNRLYWYRQTLGQGPEFLTYFQNEAQLEKSRLLSDRFSAERPKGSFSTLEIQRTEQGDSAMYLCASSLDSLYGYTFGSGTRLTVV.